This TCR beta chain is from a study of radiotherapy plus CTLA-4 blockade in lung cancer. On the study more broadly: Roughly 17% of patients responded objectively, and about 30% achieved disease control. General study points: Early blood T cell clone changes and increased post-radiation serum interferon-beta were reportedly the strongest response predictors. Expansion in blood of tumor-derived TCR clones was seen after radiotherapy plus ipilimumab.

The CDR3 length is 14 residues. Looked up from germline, CDR1 is LNHDA and CDR2 is SQIVND (reference sequence). Losses at the gene ends were 1 base for V and 6 bases for J; bases not matched to a gene: 3. Repertoires were generated with immunoSEQ multiplex PCR, while TCRdb's copy carries only in-frame clones and drops some. The sample includes roughly 42,000 clones, 60% to 80% of them seen just once. Turning to this clone: The antigen is unknown.

V and J are TRBV19 and TRBJ2-7; TRBD1 agrees at 10 bases. This clonotype was obtained from a human donor with non-small cell lung cancer that progressed on radiotherapy plus ipilimumab. Sequences were derived from peripheral blood, sampled from a patient treated with radiotherapy plus ipilimumab. The CDR3 nucleotides are TGTGCCAGTAGTATAGTGGGGACAGGGGCCGAGCAGTACTTC. This translates into CASSIVGTGAEQYF.